This TCR beta chain was obtained from a study of blood T cell repertoires in COVID-19. About the study: Some COVID-19 samples were acute and others convalescent; all came from the United States, Italy and Spain. Sources were T cells, B-cell-depleted T cells, or PBMCs; the material itself was cDNA or gDNA.

The CDR3 contains 17 residues. V dropped 6 bases and J dropped 0 bases, with 21 bases sitting between them. Per the germline V gene, CDR1 is SGHTA and CDR2 is FQGNSA. Libraries were prepared by immunoSEQ multiplex PCR; TCRdb keeps only in-frame clonotypes and omits some of them. In the table there are about 97,000 clones, just under 95% of which are singletons. The TCR originated in a woman between 45 and 65 years old with COVID-19, enrolled during active disease. The rearrangement joins TRBV7-2 to TRBJ2-7; possible D gene TRBD1, 6 bases. Material: peripheral blood. The CDR3 nucleotides are TGTGCCAGCAGTTTTCGCCCACCCGGGACAAACTCCTACGAGCAGTACTTC. Translation gives CASSFRPPGTNSYEQYF.